What follows describes a single TCR beta chain. Its antigen is unknown. The input lacks base qualities; no much larger clone sits a single base away. The donors were healthy, HIV-negative adults who had no recently reported acute infections or vaccinations. Every donor was a Caucasian adult living in Nashville, Tennessee, USA. CD4+ T cells were enriched by magnetic negative selection, after which naive cells were positively selected on CD45RA and the negative fraction was taken as the memory subset. After blood collection by leukapheresis, PBMCs were isolated using Ficoll-Histopaque density gradient centrifugation and then cryopreserved in the vapor phase of liquid nitrogen. Analytical flow cytometry was used to check the purity and quantity of each magnetically sorted T cell population. Genomic DNA was isolated from each sorted fraction and quantified by UV absorbance on a Nanodrop 2000c. This record comes from a study of shared clonotypes between healthy human individuals (dated by TCRdb to between 2020 and 2021). Background on the whole study: The cohort comprised a couple of women and a few men aged 18 to 49 years. Per donor, leukapheresis produced somewhere between about 0.85 and 10 billion PBMCs. Different laboratories and diverse techniques were used to prepare libraries and sequence TCR repertoires, to increase sequencing depth and limit assay-specific biases. To estimate repertoire size and how much clonotypes are shared between individuals, the study performed deep sequencing of blood TCR repertoires from a few healthy adults. For each donor, three plates each were used for CD4 naive and CD4 memory, two plates were used for CD8 naive, and one plate was used for CD8 memory.

Trimming removed 6 bases from V and 8 bases from J, leaving 13 bases between the germline ends. The CDR1 and CDR2 encoded by the germline V gene (reference sequence) are WNHNN and SYGVQD. From its cysteine to its phenylalanine, the CDR3 spans 13 amino acids. Left in the record is the CDR3 DNA by itself, 39 bases read in frame from the first base. General study outcomes and caveats: The small number of donors limited the genetic and exposure-history diversity represented. Sharing across a few donors was observed for approximately 5% of naive CD4, about 4% of naive CD8, 2% to 2.5% of memory CD4, and 0.4% of memory CD8 clonotypes. Sampling was restricted to blood, and TCR repertoires in tissue are likely to differ from TCR repertoires in blood. Naive subsets generally had larger estimated clonotype richness than memory subsets did. Based on pairwise subsampling, the degree of clonotype sharing among donors was expected to be affected by sequencing depth. Clonotypes shared by all four sorted-subset donors showed higher generation probabilities than non-shared clonotypes. Rarefaction of sorted-subset datasets indicated incomplete sequencing despite the large sequencing depth.

TCR CDR3 regions were amplified from genomic DNA by multiplex PCR using the deep immunoSEQ assay. Genomic DNA extracted from each cell subset was distributed evenly over all wells of several immunoSEQ 96-well plates, and each plate served as one replicate. For sorted subsets, about 220 ng of genomic DNA, equivalent to around 29,000 T cell genomes, went into each replicate PCR. Purified libraries were quantified with a Qubit 3.0 fluorometer, sized on a Bioanalyzer 2100, and re-quantified with the KAPA Library Quantification kit. Every immunoSEQ 96-well plate was sequenced on a dedicated single-read 150-cycle Illumina NextSeq 550 flow cell. The authors processed their data as follows. Because only junctional sequences without quality scores were contained in the immunoSEQ output, filtering matching that applied to full-length reads could not be performed. Sequences were annotated with PyIR, a Python wrapper for IgBLAST v1.9, using IMGT germline references to assign V/J genes and CDR3. Reads were removed for weak V/J assignments (E-value above 1e-6), missing CDR3, stop codons, out-of-frame junctions, or ambiguous translated residues. A V3J clonotype was defined by an identical inferred V gene, J gene, and CDR3 amino acid sequence. To compute the percentage overlap between repertoires, the number of shared unique clonotypes was divided by the size of the smaller repertoire. Richness of each repertoire was evaluated using RTK rarefaction, the Chao1 estimator, and Recon v2.1 estimates of unobserved clonotypes. For all TCRbeta clonotypes obtained by the gDNA method from a handful of donors, generation probabilities were computed with OLGA. Not all clones reach the TCRdb copy of this immuneACCESS table, which keeps in-frame sequences only. Checked studies attribute under half of the gap to unresolved V genes and leave the rest unexplained. V, J and clone size reflect that table, while D and trimming were determined from the DNA. The sample includes some 650,000 clones, with around 97% observed a single time. The ten largest clones capture about 0.06% of the sample.

The sequencing input was naive CD4+ T cells sorted from blood. Per the publication, the cell subset or site label means: CD45RA+ positively selected. The clonotype originates from a woman in her thirties in good health. The chain uses TRBV10-1 and TRBJ2-2; TRBD2 is a weak D gene call, 5 bases matching. The DNA sequence reads TGCGCCAGCAGCGCGGACGGGATGGGGGAGCTGTTTTTT. It codes for CASSADGMGELFF.